The 21 T cell receptor beta chains below come from one sample, sequenced in a study of blood T cells in healthy people across ages. Using a J-beta primer mix together with a sample-barcoded 5' primer, a second PCR was run for about 6 to 11 cycles. TCRdb passed the 5' RACE reads through MiXCR, listing each CDR3 protein once. Among some 1,500,000 distinct CDR3 sequences listed, about 42% were seen once. Sequenced sample: blood. These receptors were taken from a woman between 18 and 29 years old in good health.

This clonotype was counted only a few times. The chain couples TRBV20-1 to TRBJ1-6; a possible D gene is TRBD1 (5 bases). Germline V CDR1 and CDR2: DFQATT, SNEGSKA (reference sequence). The CDR3 has 14 residues. V was shortened by 3 bases and J by 7 bases, with 13 bases between the two germline ends. The CDR3 here is CSASEGRWNSPLHF. Here the CDR3 DNA reads TGCAGTGCTAGTGAGGGGCGGTGGAATTCACCCCTCCACTTT.

Ten or more counts support this clonotype. V usage is TRBV9 and J usage is TRBJ1-1, with unresolved D. The V end was cut by 0 bases, the J end by 4 bases, with 10 bases between. The germline V gene has CDR1 SGDLS and CDR2 YYNGEE. The CDR3 is 14 residues long. The CDR3 DNA reads TGTGCCAGCAGCGTAGATGCGGCTTCCACTGAAGCTTTCTTT. This encodes CASSVDAASTEAFF.

This clonotype has a handful of counts. The chain uses TRBV15 and TRBJ2-2; possibly TRBD2 for D (5 bases). The CDR3 is 16 amino acids. CDR1 is LNHNV, CDR2 YYDKDF, per germline (reference sequence). Trimming cost V 3 bases and J 7 bases, with 18 bases left between them. The chain's CDR3 is CATSRPLRGSDGELFF. The CDR3 nucleotides are TGTGCCACCAGCAGGCCTTTAAGAGGGTCGGACGGGGAGCTGTTTTTT.

This clonotype has a handful of counts. The gene calls are TRBV7-6 and TRBJ2-3; D is possibly TRBD2 (6 bases). Germline CDR1 SGHVS, CDR2 FNYEAQ. The ends were cut back, 2 bases at V and 2 bases at J, with 14 bases in the middle. This CDR3 comprises 16 residues. In DNA form, the CDR3 reads TGTGCCAGCAGCTTAATCGCTACTAGCCCCACAGATACGCAGTATTTT. This gives the protein CASSLIATSPTDTQYF.

In its sample, this clonotype was seen a few times. The chain carries TRBV7-8 and TRBJ1-2; D gene unclear. The V gene's germline CDR1 is SGHVS and CDR2 FQNEAQ. Between the trimmed V and J ends, which lost 4 bases and 10 bases, there was a span of 10 bases. The CDR3 sequence is 11 residues long. The CDR3 bases are TGTGCCAGCAGCTCAGGCCTCCCCTACACCTTC. Residues: CASSSGLPYTF.

V is TRBV12-3 or TRBV12-4 and J is TRBJ2-2; the match to TRBD1 covers 9 bases. The CDR3 contains 15 residues. V was clipped by 3 bases and J by 3 bases; unmatched bases: 2. The CDR3 sequence is CASSFYRGHTGELFF. The CDR3 DNA follows: TGTGCCAGCAGTTTCTACAGGGGGCACACCGGGGAGCTGTTTTTT.

This clonotype was observed at least ten times. V gene TRBV7-2 combines with J gene TRBJ2-5; maybe TRBD2 (5 bases). Germline values: CDR1 SGHTA, CDR2 FQGNSA. This CDR3 is built from 14 residues. Trimming left V 5 bases short and J 3 bases short, with 13 bases between. The CDR3 DNA is TGTGCCAGCAGCCAAAACCGAGGGAAAGAGACCCAGTACTTC. It yields the protein CASSQNRGKETQYF.

The genes are TRBV20-1 and TRBJ2-7; 13 bases map to TRBD2. The CDR3 is 18 residues long. Trimming took 0 bases from V and 2 from J; bases not matched to a gene: 10. The V gene's germline CDR1 is DFQATT and CDR2 SNEGSKA (reference sequence). The CDR3 DNA follows: TGCAGTGCTAGAGATGGAAGACTAGCGGGAGGAGAAGCCTACGAGCAGTACTTC. Protein product: CSARDGRLAGGEAYEQYF.

CDR3 bases: TGCGCCAGCAGCCAAGATTTGGGGGAAAAACTGTTTTTT. This encodes CASSQDLGEKLFF. V and J are TRBV4-1 and TRBJ1-4, with no clear D. The V end was cut by 0 bases, the J end by 8 bases, with 7 bases between. The CDR3 loop spans 13 amino acids. Germline CDR1 reads MGHRA; CDR2 reads YSYEKL.

The chain combines TRBV24-1 with TRBJ2-4; D may be TRBD2 (5 bases). V lost 1 base to trimming and J lost 13 bases, with 13 bases between them. The CDR3 consists of 13 residues. The germline V gene has CDR1 KGHDR and CDR2 SFDVKD. CDR3: CATSDFRENEQYF. The DNA for the CDR3 is TGTGCCACCAGTGATTTCCGGGAAAATGAGCAGTACTTC.

The V gene is TRBV7-6, the J gene TRBJ2-1; D possibly corresponds to TRBD2 (5 bases). The J call is in doubt because the DNA end fits TRBJ2-7 better. This CDR3 contains 15 residues. Germline lookup yields CDR1 SGHVS and CDR2 FNYEAQ. CDR3 residues: CASSSRTSSHNEQYF. Here the CDR3 DNA reads TGTGCCAGCAGCTCCCGAACTAGTTCCCACAATGAGCAGTACTTC.

This clonotype was recorded a few times. V gene TRBV7-6 combines with J gene TRBJ2-3; D might be TRBD2 (6 bases). Between the trimmed V and J ends, which lost 5 bases and 0 bases, there was a span of 15 bases. CDR1 and CDR2 (germline): SGHVS, FNYEAQ. CDR3 length: 16 residues. Written as DNA, the CDR3 is TGTGCCAGCAGCCGTACTCTAGCGCGAAGCACAGATACGCAGTATTTT. Its translation: CASSRTLARSTDTQYF.

This sequence joins TRBV12-3 or TRBV12-4 and TRBJ2-1, with 12 bases that match TRBD2. This CDR3 spans 16 amino acids. V trimming: 3 bases; J trimming: 9 bases; junction bases outside the gene matches: 9. The CDR3: CASSFPRLAGVGEQFF. In DNA form, the CDR3 reads TGTGCCAGCAGTTTCCCTCGACTAGCGGGAGTAGGTGAGCAGTTCTTC.

J is TRBJ1-4 and V is TRBV5-1, with a tentative D call TRBD1 (6 bases). The CDR3 has 14 residues. Germline values: CDR1 SGHRS, CDR2 YFSETQ. The V and J ends lost 4 bases and 7 bases respectively, with 14 bases between them. In nucleotides, the CDR3 is TGCGCCAGCAGCCCACAGGGTACGGGTGAAAAACTGTTTTTT. The encoded protein is CASSPQGTGEKLFF.

J is TRBJ2-5 and V is TRBV27; D might be TRBD2 (5 bases). The DNA end lines up better with TRBJ2-7; the J call may be wrong. The CDR3 sequence is 15 residues long. Germline V gives CDR1 MNHEY, CDR2 SMNVEV (reference sequence). In DNA, the CDR3 is TGTGCCAGCAGTTTATTGGAGGCTCGAACCTCCGAGCAGTACTTC. This encodes CASSLLEARTSEQYF.

The V gene is TRBV7-9, the J gene TRBJ1-5, with D possibly being TRBD1 (6 bases). The CDR3 covers 17 residues. Trimming left V 1 base short and J 2 bases short, with 15 bases between. Germline assignment: CDR1 SEHNR and CDR2 FQNEAQ (reference sequence). The CDR3 region is CASSLEWGRRGNQPQHF. Written as DNA, the CDR3 is TGTGCCAGCAGCTTAGAGTGGGGGCGCAGGGGCAATCAGCCCCAGCATTTT.

Note on this clonotype: A junction end diverges from the germline sequence, so it may reflect a read error. The gene calls are TRBV5-1 and TRBJ2-7; 13 bases match TRBD2. CDR3 size: 16 residues. CDR1 SGHRS and CDR2 YFSETQ come from the germline V gene. CDR3 region: CASSPGLAGSSYEQYF. CDR3 coding DNA: TGCGCCAGCAGCCCGGGACTAGCGGGGAGCTCCTACGAGCAGTACTTT.

V usage is TRBV7-6 and J usage is TRBJ1-2, with 10 bases lining up with TRBD1. This CDR3 contains 16 residues. The V and J ends lost 0 bases and 2 bases, in that order; junction bases with no gene match: 3. The germline CDR1 and CDR2 sequences are SGHVS and FNYEAQ. CDR3 loop: CASSLATGGVNYGYTF. As DNA, the CDR3 is TGTGCCAGCAGCTTAGCGACAGGGGGCGTCAACTATGGCTACACCTTC.

The chain joins TRBV7-9 to TRBJ2-1; no clear D gene. Germline CDR1 and CDR2: SEHNR and FQNEAQ (reference sequence). The CDR3 spans 14 residues. The V gene lost 1 base and the J gene lost 5 bases, with 9 bases spanning the gap. The CDR3 loop is CASSLVALNNEQFF. CDR3 nucleotide sequence: TGTGCCAGCAGCTTAGTTGCTCTAAACAATGAGCAGTTCTTC.

Note on this clonotype: One junction end disagrees with the germline gene, perhaps due to a read error. This rearrangement joins TRBV6-5 to TRBJ2-1; 11 nucleotides match TRBD2. Germline CDR1 MNHEY, CDR2 SVGAGI. This CDR3 has 14 residues. The CDR3 nucleotides are TGTGCCAGCAGTCGGACTAGCGGGTACAATAAGCAGTTCTTC. The encoded protein is CASSRTSGYNKQFF.

There are a few counts of this clonotype. The CDR3, as DNA: TGTGCCAGCAGCCCCCCCGGGAATTCCTACAATGAGCAGTTCTTC. Translated: CASSPPGNSYNEQFF. This chain joins TRBV7-8 and TRBJ2-1; maybe TRBD2 (5 bases). Trimming pared 5 bases from V and 1 base from J, leaving 12 bases between. The CDR3 contains 15 residues. In germline, CDR1 is SGHVS, CDR2 FQNEAQ.